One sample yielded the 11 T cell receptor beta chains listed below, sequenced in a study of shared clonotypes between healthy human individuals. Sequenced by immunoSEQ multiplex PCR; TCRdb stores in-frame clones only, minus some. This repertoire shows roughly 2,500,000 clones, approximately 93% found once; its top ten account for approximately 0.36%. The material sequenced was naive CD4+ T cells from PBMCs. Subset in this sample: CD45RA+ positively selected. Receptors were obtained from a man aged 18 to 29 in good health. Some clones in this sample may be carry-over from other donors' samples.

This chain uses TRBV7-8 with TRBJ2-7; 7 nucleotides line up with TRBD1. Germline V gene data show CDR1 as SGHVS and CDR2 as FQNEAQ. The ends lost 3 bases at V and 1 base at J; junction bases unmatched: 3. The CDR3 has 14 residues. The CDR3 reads CASSLQGQSYEQYF. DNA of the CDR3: TGTGCCAGCAGCTTGCAGGGACAGTCCTACGAGCAGTACTTC.

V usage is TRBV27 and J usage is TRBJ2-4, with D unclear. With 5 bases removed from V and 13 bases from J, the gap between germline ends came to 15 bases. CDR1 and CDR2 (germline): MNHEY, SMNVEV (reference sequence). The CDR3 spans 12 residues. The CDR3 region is CASSRTSGTQYF. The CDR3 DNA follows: TGTGCCAGCAGTCGAACCTCAGGAACCCAGTACTTC.

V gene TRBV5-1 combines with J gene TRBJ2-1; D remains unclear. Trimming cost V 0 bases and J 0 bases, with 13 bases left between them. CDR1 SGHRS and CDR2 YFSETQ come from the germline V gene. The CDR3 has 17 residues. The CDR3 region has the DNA TGCGCCAGCAGCTTGGGCCGTCTTAAGAGCTCCTACAATGAGCAGTTCTTC. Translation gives CASSLGRLKSSYNEQFF. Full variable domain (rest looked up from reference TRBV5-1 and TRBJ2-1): KAGVTQTPRYLIKTRGQQVTLSCSPISGHRSVSWYQQTPGQGLQFLFEYFSETQRNKGNFPGRFSGRQFSNSRSEMNVSTLELGDSALYLCASSLGRLKSSYNEQFFGPGTRLTVL.

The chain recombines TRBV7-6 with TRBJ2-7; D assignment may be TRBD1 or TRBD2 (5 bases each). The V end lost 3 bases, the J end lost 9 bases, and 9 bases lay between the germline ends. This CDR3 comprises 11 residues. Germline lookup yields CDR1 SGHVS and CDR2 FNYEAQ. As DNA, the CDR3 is TGTGCCAGCAGCTTCGAGGGACGGCAGTACTTC. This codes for CASSFEGRQYF.

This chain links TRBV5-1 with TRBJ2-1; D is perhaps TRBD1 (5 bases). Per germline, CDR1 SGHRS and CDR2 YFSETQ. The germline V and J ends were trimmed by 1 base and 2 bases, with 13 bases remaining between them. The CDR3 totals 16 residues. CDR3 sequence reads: CASSLQGSPAYNEQFF. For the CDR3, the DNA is TGCGCCAGCAGCTTGCAGGGCAGCCCCGCCTACAATGAGCAGTTCTTC.

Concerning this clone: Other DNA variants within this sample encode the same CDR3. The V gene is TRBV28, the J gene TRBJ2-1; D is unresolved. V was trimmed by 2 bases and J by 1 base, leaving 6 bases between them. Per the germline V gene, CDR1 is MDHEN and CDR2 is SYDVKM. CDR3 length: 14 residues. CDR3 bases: TGTGCCAGCAGTTTAGGCGGTTCCTACAATGAGCAGTTCTTC. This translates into CASSLGGSYNEQFF.

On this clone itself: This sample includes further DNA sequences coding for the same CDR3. The CDR3 bases are TGTGCCAGCAGCTTAGAGGTTAGCTACAATGAGCAGTTCTTC. Translating it yields CASSLEVSYNEQFF. The chain has TRBV7-2 and TRBJ2-1; D uncertain. CDR1 and CDR2 from the germline V gene are SGHTA and FQGNSA. The V end lost 1 base, the J end lost 3 bases, and 7 bases lay between the germline ends. This CDR3 has 14 residues.

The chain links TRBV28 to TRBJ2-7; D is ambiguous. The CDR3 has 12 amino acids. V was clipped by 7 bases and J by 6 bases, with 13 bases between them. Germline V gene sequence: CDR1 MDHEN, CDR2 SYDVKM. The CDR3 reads CASTPRSPEQYF. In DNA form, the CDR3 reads TGTGCCAGCACCCCTCGGAGTCCCGAGCAGTACTTC.

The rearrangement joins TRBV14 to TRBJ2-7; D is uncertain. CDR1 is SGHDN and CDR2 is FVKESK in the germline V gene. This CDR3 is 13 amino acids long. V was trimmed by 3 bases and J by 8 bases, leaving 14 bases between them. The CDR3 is CASSQVSGHQQYF. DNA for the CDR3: TGTGCCAGCAGCCAGGTTTCGGGTCACCAGCAGTACTTC.

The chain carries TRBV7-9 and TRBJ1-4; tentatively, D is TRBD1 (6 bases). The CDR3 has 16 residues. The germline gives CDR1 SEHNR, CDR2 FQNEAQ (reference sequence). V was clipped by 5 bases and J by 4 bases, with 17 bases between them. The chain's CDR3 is CASSALGGSSNEKLFF. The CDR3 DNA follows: TGTGCCAGCAGCGCTCTGGGGGGCTCTAGTAATGAAAAACTGTTTTTT.

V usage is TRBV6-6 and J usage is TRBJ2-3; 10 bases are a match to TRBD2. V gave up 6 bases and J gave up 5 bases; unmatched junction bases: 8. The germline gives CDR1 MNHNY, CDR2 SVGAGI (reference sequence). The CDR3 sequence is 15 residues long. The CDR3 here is CASRDDGLAEDTQYF. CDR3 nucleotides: TGTGCCAGCAGAGACGATGGACTAGCGGAAGATACGCAGTATTTT.